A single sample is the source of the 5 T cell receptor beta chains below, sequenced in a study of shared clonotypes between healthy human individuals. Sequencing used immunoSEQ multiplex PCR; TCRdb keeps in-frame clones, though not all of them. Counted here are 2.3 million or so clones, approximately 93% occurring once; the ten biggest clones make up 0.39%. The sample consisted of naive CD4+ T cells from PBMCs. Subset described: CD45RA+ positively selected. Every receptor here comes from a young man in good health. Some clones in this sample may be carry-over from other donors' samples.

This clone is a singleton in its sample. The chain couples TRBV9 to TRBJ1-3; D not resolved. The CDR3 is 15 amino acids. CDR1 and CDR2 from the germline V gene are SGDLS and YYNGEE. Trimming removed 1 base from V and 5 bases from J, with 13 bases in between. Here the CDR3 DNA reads TGTGCCAGCAGCGTACGCTCAGGACCCCGAAACACCATATATTTT. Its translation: CASSVRSGPRNTIYF.

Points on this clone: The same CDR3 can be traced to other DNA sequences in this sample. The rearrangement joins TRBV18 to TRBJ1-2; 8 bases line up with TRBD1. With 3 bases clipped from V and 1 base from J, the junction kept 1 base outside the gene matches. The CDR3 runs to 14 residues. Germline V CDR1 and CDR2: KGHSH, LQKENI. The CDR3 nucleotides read TGTGCCAGCTCACCGGACAGGGTTAACTATGGCTACACCTTC. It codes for CASSPDRVNYGYTF.

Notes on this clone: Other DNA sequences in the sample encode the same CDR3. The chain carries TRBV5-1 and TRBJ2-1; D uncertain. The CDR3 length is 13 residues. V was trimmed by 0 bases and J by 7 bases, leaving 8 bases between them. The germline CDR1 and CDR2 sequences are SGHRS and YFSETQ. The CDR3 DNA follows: TGCGCCAGCAGCTTGGTTTTAGGAAATGAGCAGTTCTTC. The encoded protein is CASSLVLGNEQFF.

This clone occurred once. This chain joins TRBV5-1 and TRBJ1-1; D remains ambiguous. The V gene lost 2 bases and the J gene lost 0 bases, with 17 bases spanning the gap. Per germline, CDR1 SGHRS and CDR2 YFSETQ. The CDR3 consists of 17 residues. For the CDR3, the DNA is TGCGCCAGCAGCTTTGACGCTGGTAGCTCGATGAACACTGAAGCTTTCTTT. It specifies CASSFDAGSSMNTEAFF.

DNA for the CDR3: TGTGCCAGCAGCTCTACAGGGGGCGCCTATGGCTACACCTTC. Its protein product is CASSSTGGAYGYTF. The chain employs TRBV7-3 and TRBJ1-2, with 9 bases lining up with TRBD1. The CDR3 extends over 14 amino acids. Per the germline V gene, CDR1 is SGHTA and CDR2 is FQGTGA. The V gene end was trimmed by 4 bases and the J gene end by 4 bases; junction bases not matched to a gene: 4.